The TCR beta chain under discussion was sequenced for a study of HIV-infected patients and healthy controls. The study, taken as a whole, reports: CMV-associated CDR3s mostly grew nonsignificantly during therapy, while HIV-associated CDR3s declined significantly. The study did not determine the donors' HLA types.

This clonotype has ten or more counts. Antigen: not known. cDNA was made from approximately 0.55 ug RNA using alpha and beta constant primers. Separate chain-specific third strand synthesis with multiplexing indices produced the alpha and beta libraries. Ligation attached cDNA to a 5' RACE adapter that carried a random hexamer and SP2 site. One entry per CDR3 protein results from TCRdb running MiXCR on the 5' RACE reads. The sample yields about 8,600 distinct CDR3 sequences, approximately 7.9% seen once. Follow-up blood was drawn about 14 weeks, roughly three months, after antiretroviral therapy began. All unsorted peripheral T cells were captured because whole blood was used without fractionation. The material sequenced was blood, taken during antiretroviral therapy. The clonotype originates from an adult with HIV infection.

This CDR3 reads CASRGDADTQYF. Written as DNA, the CDR3 is TGTGCCAGCAGAGGGGATGCAGATACGCAGTATTTT. The chain uses TRBV7-9 and TRBJ2-3, with TRBD1 as a possible D gene (5 bases). CDR1 is SEHNR and CDR2 is FQNEAQ in the germline V gene (reference sequence). The CDR3 sequence is 12 residues long. V lost 6 bases and J lost 4, with 8 bases in between.